The 29 T cell receptor beta chains reported below all come from one sample, sequenced in a study of shared clonotypes between healthy human individuals. TCRdb's copy holds only in-frame clones and misses some; the assay was immunoSEQ multiplex PCR. This sample has about 2.1 million clones, with just over 90% found just once. The naive CD8 subset, CD45RO-negative cells positively selected for CCR7, excluded terminally differentiated effector memory CD45RA+ cells. The sample taken for sequencing was naive CD8+ T cells from PBMCs. The source is a man between 18 and 29 years old in good health. Some clones in this sample may be carry-over from other donors' samples.

The chain has TRBV10-3 and TRBJ2-7; 14 bases are shared with TRBD2. This CDR3 region has 16 residues. The V gene end was trimmed by 6 bases and the J gene end by 2 bases; junction bases not matched to a gene: 6. CDR1 is ENHRY, CDR2 SYGVKD, per germline. The CDR3 here is CAISRLAGGSTYEQYF. The CDR3 nucleotides are TGTGCCATCAGCCGACTAGCGGGAGGGAGTACCTACGAGCAGTACTTC.

The genes are TRBV19 and TRBJ2-1, with 7 bases identical to TRBD2. V lost 7 bases, J lost 8 bases, and 8 bases stayed unmatched. The CDR3 has 13 amino acids. The germline V gene has CDR1 LNHDA and CDR2 SQIVND (reference sequence). The DNA of the CDR3 is TGTGCCAGTACCGAGCGGGAAGGCGATGAGCAGTTCTTC. It codes for CASTEREGDEQFF.

The V call is TRBV2, the J call TRBJ1-5; D might be TRBD1 (5 bases). The CDR3 sequence is 13 residues long. Per germline, CDR1 SNHLY and CDR2 FYNNEI. CDR3 loop: CALGAGSNQPQHF. As DNA, the CDR3 is TGTGCTCTCGGGGCAGGGTCGAATCAGCCCCAGCATTTT.

This sequence joins TRBV30 and TRBJ2-7; D remains ambiguous. Trimming took 4 bases from V and 1 from J, leaving 14 bases between them. The CDR3 runs to 14 residues. From germline, CDR1 is GTSNPN and CDR2 SVGIG (reference sequence). The DNA of the CDR3 is TGTGCCTGGAACTCCCCGGATAAATCCTACGAGCAGTACTTC. Translating it yields CAWNSPDKSYEQYF.

The chain links TRBV19 to TRBJ1-1, with 9 nucleotides matching TRBD1. Germline V gene sequence: CDR1 LNHDA, CDR2 SQIVND (reference sequence). The junction had 7 bases not matched to a gene; V was cut back by 8 bases and J by 0 bases. This CDR3 spans 15 amino acids. DNA for the CDR3: TGTGCCAGTGAGCCGGGACAGGGAATGAACACTGAAGCTTTCTTT. Residues: CASEPGQGMNTEAFF.

This chain connects TRBV6-5 to TRBJ1-1; D is perhaps TRBD1 (5 bases). The germline gives CDR1 MNHEY, CDR2 SVGAGI. There are 12 residues in the CDR3. V dropped 5 bases and J dropped 12 bases, with 16 bases sitting between them. CDR3 sequence reads: CASSLSSGPTFF. The DNA for the CDR3 is TGTGCCAGCAGTCTATCCTCAGGGCCCACTTTCTTT.

This clone was recorded only once. V gene TRBV2 combines with J gene TRBJ1-5, with D possibly matching TRBD1 (6 bases). CDR3 size: 18 residues. Germline V gene lookup returns CDR1 SNHLY and CDR2 FYNNEI. Trimming left V 6 bases short and J 0 bases short, with 21 bases between. CDR3 sequence (DNA): TGTGCCAGCAGAGGAATCAGGGGAGTGGGATATAGCAATCAGCCCCAGCATTTT. Translated: CASRGIRGVGYSNQPQHF.

This clone has a single count. Within the sample, other DNA sequences also encode this same CDR3. This chain joins TRBV5-4 and TRBJ1-2; no firm D call. The CDR3 contains 11 residues. Germline loops: CDR1 SGHNT, CDR2 YYREEE (reference sequence). The germline V and J ends were trimmed by 2 bases and 8 bases, with 7 bases remaining between them. The CDR3 sequence: CASSLGGGYTF. CDR3 sequence (DNA): TGTGCCAGCAGCTTAGGTGGCGGCTACACCTTC.

The genes are TRBV11-2 and TRBJ2-7; 7 positions agree with TRBD1. CDR3 length equals 14 residues. Trimming at V came to 2 bases and at J to 3 bases, leaving 4 bases not matched to a gene. CDR1 and CDR2 (germline): SGHAT, FQNNGV. The CDR3 bases are TGTGCCAGCAGCTTAATGGGACAGAACTACGAGCAGTACTTC. Protein sequence: CASSLMGQNYEQYF. The entire variable domain, with the rest obtained from reference TRBV11-2 and TRBJ2-7, is as follows: EAGVAQSPRYKIIEKRQSVAFWCNPISGHATLYWYQQILGQGPKLLIQFQNNGVVDDSQLPKDRFSAERLKGVDSTLKIQPAKLEDSAVYLCASSLMGQNYEQYFGPGTRLTVT.

This clone was detected only once. The chain employs TRBV9 and TRBJ2-7; 12 nucleotides agree with TRBD1. Germline V gives CDR1 SGDLS, CDR2 YYNGEE. With 5 bases clipped from V and 4 bases from J, the junction kept 7 bases outside the gene matches. The CDR3 consists of 15 residues. The DNA for the CDR3 is TGTGCCAGCAGTGCAGGGGGACAGGGGGCTTACGAGCAGTACTTC. Its protein is CASSAGGQGAYEQYF.

V is TRBV7-3 and J is TRBJ2-3; 8 bases fit TRBD1. Trimming at V came to 5 bases and at J to 0 bases, leaving 4 bases not matched to a gene. The CDR3 length is 15 residues. Germline lookup yields CDR1 SGHTA and CDR2 FQGTGA. CDR3 loop: CASSPQGASTDTQYF. The CDR3 DNA follows: TGTGCCAGCAGCCCGCAGGGGGCAAGCACAGATACGCAGTATTTT.

The V and J genes are TRBV4-3 and TRBJ1-1; D is unresolved. The CDR3 runs 15 residues. V was cut by 1 base and J by 7 bases, with 16 bases left in between. Germline V gene sequence: CDR1 LGHNA, CDR2 YSLEER. The CDR3 DNA reads TGCGCCAGCAGCCAAGGCGGGCGGAATCCCCATGAAGCTTTCTTT. Its translation: CASSQGGRNPHEAFF.

This chain uses TRBV2 with TRBJ2-1, with D tentatively TRBD2 (5 bases). Germline CDR1 SNHLY, CDR2 FYNNEI. V was clipped by 3 bases and J by 5 bases, with 17 bases between them. The CDR3 is 16 residues long. The CDR3 is CASSDLFEGIDNEQFF. CDR3 sequence (DNA): TGTGCCAGCAGTGATCTTTTTGAGGGAATCGACAATGAGCAGTTCTTC.

As regards this clone: The sample has other DNA sequences that encode this CDR3 too. This chain links TRBV19 with TRBJ1-1, with D maybe TRBD1 (5 bases). Trimming shortened V by 6 bases and J by 5 bases, and 10 bases separated the two germline ends. The CDR3 loop spans 12 amino acids. Germline V gene lookup returns CDR1 LNHDA and CDR2 SQIVND (reference sequence). For the CDR3, the DNA is TGTGCCAGTAGAGCCGGGGGAACTGAAGCTTTCTTT. The encoded protein is CASRAGGTEAFF.

The chain has TRBV28 and TRBJ2-1; no firm D call. The CDR3 length is 18 residues. The V gene's germline CDR1 is MDHEN and CDR2 SYDVKM. V lost 5 bases and J 2 bases, leaving 22 bases between the germline ends. The CDR3 sequence: CASSLTYSQWPTYNEQFF. CDR3 sequence (DNA): TGTGCCAGCAGTCTGACATATTCTCAGTGGCCAACCTACAATGAGCAGTTCTTC.

J is TRBJ2-7 and V is TRBV27; a weak D match, TRBD2 (6 bases). The germline V and J ends were trimmed by 3 bases and 3 bases, with 12 bases remaining between them. Germline CDR1 reads MNHEY; CDR2 reads SMNVEV (reference sequence). The CDR3 is 14 residues long. CDR3 loop: CASSLGTSNYEQYF. CDR3 coding DNA: TGTGCCAGCAGTTTGGGGACTTCTAACTACGAGCAGTACTTC.

The chain combines TRBV6-5 with TRBJ2-1, with TRBD1 as a possible D gene (5 bases). V shed 3 bases and J shed 3 bases, with 12 bases lying between them. CDR1 and CDR2 (germline): MNHEY, SVGAGI. The CDR3 runs to 15 residues. DNA for the CDR3: TGTGCCAGCAGTTATGGGCAGGGTATCTACAATGAGCAGTTCTTC. It encodes CASSYGQGIYNEQFF.

The CDR3: CASSLVLVAYEQYF. Written as DNA, the CDR3 is TGTGCCAGCAGTTTAGTCCTGGTAGCCTACGAGCAGTACTTC. V usage is TRBV28 and J usage is TRBJ2-7; D is ambiguous. This CDR3 region has 14 residues. CDR1 is MDHEN and CDR2 is SYDVKM in the germline V gene. Between the trimmed V and J ends, which lost 2 bases and 2 bases, there was a span of 10 bases.

This chain uses TRBV30 with TRBJ2-7; TRBD2 agrees at 7 bases. CDR3 length: 16 amino acids. From germline, CDR1 is GTSNPN and CDR2 SVGIG (reference sequence). V was clipped by 6 bases and J by 0 bases; unmatched bases: 14. The CDR3 region is CACNRPSGYSSYEQYF. The CDR3 region has the DNA TGTGCCTGTAATAGGCCTAGCGGCTACAGCTCCTACGAGCAGTACTTC.

The chain has TRBV6-5 and TRBJ1-2; 9 bases align to TRBD1. The V and J ends lost 4 bases and 3 bases, in that order; junction bases with no gene match: 0. Germline loops: CDR1 MNHEY, CDR2 SVGAGI. The length of the CDR3 is 13 residues. DNA for the CDR3: TGTGCCAGCAGTTGGGACAGGGACTATGGCTACACCTTC. This gives the protein CASSWDRDYGYTF.

The chain has TRBV25-1 and TRBJ1-2; 7 nucleotides match TRBD1. The length of the CDR3 is 17 residues. The J segment lost 0 bases and the V segment lost 5 bases, leaving 12 bases of the junction unmatched. The germline gives CDR1 MGHDK, CDR2 SYGVNS. The DNA of the CDR3 is TGTGCCAGCAGTCCAAAACCCAAGGGACAGACTAACTATGGCTACACCTTC. It is translated as CASSPKPKGQTNYGYTF.

This sequence joins TRBV25-1 and TRBJ1-1; the match to TRBD1 covers 11 bases. The CDR3 runs to 13 residues. Germline assignment: CDR1 MGHDK and CDR2 SYGVNS. V shed 4 bases and J 6 bases; nucleotides not matched to a gene: 1. The CDR3, as DNA: TGTGCCAGCAGTGCGGGACAGGGGGCTGAAGCTTTCTTT. This sequence encodes CASSAGQGAEAFF.

The CDR3 loop is CASSSRGRDYEQYF. The CDR3 bases are TGTGCCAGCAGTTCAAGGGGCAGGGACTACGAGCAGTACTTC. This chain links TRBV9 with TRBJ2-7, with D perhaps matching TRBD1 (5 bases). The CDR3 has 14 amino acids. Trimming took off 5 bases at V and 3 bases at J, with 15 bases between the two ends. CDR1 is SGDLS, CDR2 YYNGEE, per germline. Combining the CDR3 with reference TRBV9 and TRBJ2-7 gives the whole variable domain DSGVTQTPKHLITATGQRVTLRCSPRSGDLSVYWYQQSLDQGLQFLIQYYNGEERAKGNILERFSAQQFPDLHSELNLSSLELGDSALYFCASSSRGRDYEQYFGPGTRLTVT.

V is TRBV18 and J is TRBJ2-2, with TRBD2 matching 13 bases. With 6 bases clipped from V and 5 bases from J, the junction kept 6 bases outside the gene matches. CDR1 KGHSH and CDR2 LQKENI come from the germline V gene. This CDR3 has 16 amino acids. The CDR3 nucleotides are TGTGCCAGCTCCCCGACGACTAGCGGGAGGACCGGGGAGCTGTTTTTT. It yields the protein CASSPTTSGRTGELFF.

For this clone: The junction and the germline gene differ at one end; a read error may be behind it. V and J are TRBV14 and TRBJ1-4, with D possibly being TRBD1 (5 bases). CDR3 length equals 14 residues. In germline, CDR1 is SGHDN, CDR2 FVKESK. The CDR3 here is CASSQWGVNEKLFF. The CDR3 bases are TGTGCCAGCAGCCAATGGGGGGTTAATGAAAAACTGTTTTTC.

The CDR3 nucleotides read TGTGCCAGCAGCGTACGCGGGAGGGCCACAGATACGCAGTATTTT. It yields the protein CASSVRGRATDTQYF. V is TRBV9 and J is TRBJ2-3; 9 bases agree with TRBD2. This CDR3 is built from 15 residues. Losses at the gene ends were 1 base for V and 2 bases for J; bases not matched to a gene: 2. Per the germline V gene, CDR1 is SGDLS and CDR2 is YYNGEE. Supplemented by reference TRBV9 and TRBJ2-3, the full variable domain reads DSGVTQTPKHLITATGQRVTLRCSPRSGDLSVYWYQQSLDQGLQFLIQYYNGEERAKGNILERFSAQQFPDLHSELNLSSLELGDSALYFCASSVRGRATDTQYFGPGTRLTVL.

V usage is TRBV19 and J usage is TRBJ2-7, with D unclear. Germline V gives CDR1 LNHDA, CDR2 SQIVND (reference sequence). CDR3 length: 13 amino acids. Trimming took off 3 bases at V and 2 bases at J, with 8 bases between the two ends. This CDR3 is CASSISVAYEQYF. CDR3 nucleotide sequence: TGTGCCAGTAGTATTTCCGTCGCCTACGAGCAGTACTTC.

The V call is TRBV28, the J call TRBJ2-7, with D possibly matching TRBD2 (5 bases). Germline V gene lookup returns CDR1 MDHEN and CDR2 SYDVKM. V was shortened by 7 bases and J by 2 bases, with 12 bases between the two germline ends. This CDR3 region has 13 residues. The CDR3 DNA follows: TGTGCCAGCATTCGAGGGTGGACCTACGAGCAGTACTTC. It translates to CASIRGWTYEQYF.

V usage is TRBV19 and J usage is TRBJ2-1; D is unclear. Trimming took 1 base from V and 6 from J, leaving 7 bases between them. This CDR3 is 13 amino acids long. Germline-derived CDR1 and CDR2 are LNHDA and SQIVND (reference sequence). CDR3 in amino acids: CASSIVESNEQFF. The CDR3 DNA reads TGTGCCAGTAGTATAGTTGAGTCCAATGAGCAGTTCTTC.